The rows below give T cell receptor beta chains drawn from one sample of a study of T cells in Graves' hyperthyroidism and ophthalmopathy. TCRdb reprocessed the multiplex PCR reads via MiXCR and lists one record per CDR3 protein. This table has about 640,000 distinct CDR3 sequences, less than 25% appearing once. What was sequenced was blood. All receptors derive from a man younger than 45 with Graves' ophthalmopathy. CDR3s include the opening cysteine and the closing phenylalanine or tryptophan. Each record gives: CDR3 DNA, CDR3 protein, D gene, V gene, J gene, clone size. The D gene is left open where the match is weak. Clone size, where shown, is once, few, many, or a class for clones that have expanded.

TGTGCCAGCAGTGTTCGCAGAGAAGAGACCCAGTACTTC	CASSVRREETQYF	NA	TRBV2	TRBJ2-5	few
TGTGCCAGCAGTTACGACGACAGGGAGGAGTTCTTC	CASSYDDREEFF	NA	TRBV6-2/TRBV6-3	TRBJ2-1	few
TGTGCCAGCAGCTCACAACAGGGGTACAACACTGAAGCTTTCTTT	CASSSQQGYNTEAFF	TRBD1	TRBV28	TRBJ1-1	few
TGTGCCAGCAGCTTAGGGGCGAGTTTTTACGAGCAGTACTTC	CASSLGASFYEQYF	NA	TRBV11-2	TRBJ2-7	NA
TGTGCCAGCAGCCAAGACCGGGACTCCGAGCAGTTCTTC	CASSQDRDSEQFF	NA	TRBV4-2	TRBJ2-1	NA
TGCGCCAGCAGCTTGGTATCGCAGAGCACAGGTACGCAGTATTTT	CASSLVSQSTGTQYF	NA	TRBV5-1	TRBJ2-3	once
TGTGCCAGCAGCCGAGACCCGGACTCTGGAAACACCATATATTTT	CASSRDPDSGNTIYF	NA	TRBV5-4	TRBJ1-3	NA
TGTGCCAGCAGAGTTGCTGCCCTCAGGGGGCAGTTCTTC	CASRVAALRGQFF	NA	TRBV2	TRBJ2-1	NA
TGCGCCAGCAGCGAAGGAAACCTGGGCTACAAGAACGAGCAGTACTTC	CASSEGNLGYKNEQYF	NA	TRBV5-1	TRBJ2-7	NA
TGTGCCAGCAGCACTTCGGGGGTTCGCTACGAGCAGTACTTC	CASSTSGVRYEQYF	NA	TRBV28	TRBJ2-7	few
TGTGCCACCTCTGACAGCTCCTACGAGCAGTACTTC	CATSDSSYEQYF	NA	TRBV7-9	TRBJ2-7	NA
TGTGCCAGCTCACCATTGGATACAGATACGCAGTATTTT	CASSPLDTDTQYF	NA	TRBV18	TRBJ2-3	NA
TGTGCCAGCAGTGATCCGGCCGGGGAGCTGTTTTTT	CASSDPAGELFF	NA	TRBV25-1	TRBJ2-2	NA
TGTGCCAGCAGTGTCCCCCACCTTGAGACCCAGTACTTC	CASSVPHLETQYF	NA	TRBV27	TRBJ2-5	NA
TGTGCCAGCTCACCTCGAAGATCTAGCACAGATACGCAGTATTTT	CASSPRRSSTDTQYF	NA	TRBV18	TRBJ2-3	few
TGTGCCAGCACCAACTATGGAAGAGCAGATACGCAGTATTTT	CASTNYGRADTQYF	NA	TRBV7-2	TRBJ2-3	NA
TGTGCCAGCAGCAGGACAGGGGTTAACAATCAGCCCCAGCATTTT	CASSRTGVNNQPQHF	TRBD1	TRBV3-1	TRBJ1-5	NA
TGTGCCAGCAGTCGGGAGAAACGGAACACTGAAGCTTTCTTT	CASSREKRNTEAFF	NA	TRBV27	TRBJ1-1	few
TGCAGCGTTGAAGGGACCGCCCGACAGGGGGAATTCTATGGCTACACCTTC	CSVEGTARQGEFYGYTF	TRBD1	TRBV29-1	TRBJ1-2	NA
TGTGCCAGCAGTTACTTAGGTGGAGAGACCCAGTACTTC	CASSYLGGETQYF	NA	TRBV6-6	TRBJ2-5	many
TGTGCCAGCATTATAGCGGGAGGGCCTGATAATGAGCAGTTCTTC	CASIIAGGPDNEQFF	TRBD2	TRBV6-2/TRBV6-3	TRBJ2-1	many
TGCAGTGCTACGGGACAGGAAGGGGCTAACTATGGCTACACCTTC	CSATGQEGANYGYTF	TRBD1	TRBV20-1	TRBJ1-2	few
TGCAGTGCTCAGACAGGGGATCGATACTACGAGCAGTACTTC	CSAQTGDRYYEQYF	TRBD1	TRBV20-1	TRBJ2-7	many
TGTGCCAGCGGAATCGGAGCGGGAGGTCCCAATGAGCAGTTCTTC	CASGIGAGGPNEQFF	TRBD2	TRBV5-6	TRBJ2-1	NA
TGTGCCAGTAGTGAGTTTCGTAGTAGGGGGAATTCCGGCTACACCTTC	CASSEFRSRGNSGYTF	NA	TRBV19	TRBJ1-2	NA
TGTGCCAGCAGCGGCCCCGTTCCTCCTGGCAGTGAGCAGTTCTTC	CASSGPVPPGSEQFF	NA	TRBV7-9	TRBJ2-1	NA
TGTGCCAGCAGCCATAAACCGTCATCTGTATATTTT	CASSHKPSSVYF	NA	TRBV11-2	TRBJ1-3	many
TGCGCCAGCAGCGTCTCTCTTGGGTACAATGAGCAGTTCTTC	CASSVSLGYNEQFF	NA	TRBV5-1	TRBJ2-1	NA
TGCGCCAGCAGCCCCCGGAGCGGAGGTATCAGAGAGACCCAGTACTTC	CASSPRSGGIRETQYF	NA	TRBV5-1	TRBJ2-5	few
TGCAGTGCTAGGAGTGGCTCCTACAATGAGCAGTTCTTC	CSARSGSYNEQFF	NA	TRBV20-1	TRBJ2-1	few
TGTGCCACCAGCTTCCCGGGACTAGCGGGAGGGCGTGAGCAGTTCTTC	CATSFPGLAGGREQFF	TRBD2	TRBV24-1	TRBJ2-1	few
TGTGCCAGCCATGCCGCAAGGACGGCGACTGGAAACACCATATATTTT	CASHAARTATGNTIYF	NA	TRBV2	TRBJ1-3	many
TGTGCCAGCTCACCACTTCTGGGGGGCTCTGGGGCCAACGTCCTGACTTTC	CASSPLLGGSGANVLTF	NA	TRBV18	TRBJ2-6	few
TGTGCCAGCAGCTTAGGTTTCGGGACTAGCGGCTACAATGAGCAGTTCTTC	CASSLGFGTSGYNEQFF	TRBD2	TRBV11-2	TRBJ2-1	many
TGTGCCAGCTCAATACAGGGAGCTGGGGCCAACGTCCTGACTTTC	CASSIQGAGANVLTF	NA	TRBV18	TRBJ2-6	NA
TGTGCCAGCAGCTTAGAAGGTCTAGAGAAGCCCCAGCATTTT	CASSLEGLEKPQHF	NA	TRBV7-2	TRBJ1-5	many
TGTGCCAGTAGCTCCCGTAAGCGGGAGGGCCGGTCCAATGAGCAGTTCTTC	CASSSRKREGRSNEQFF	TRBD2	TRBV7-8	TRBJ2-1	NA
TGTGCCAGCAGTTTAGACAGAAGAACCGGGGAGCTGTTTTTT	CASSLDRRTGELFF	NA	TRBV27	TRBJ2-2	NA
TGTGCCAGCAGCTTAGCGCTAGCGGGCCCCTACGAGCAGTACTTC	CASSLALAGPYEQYF	TRBD2	TRBV7-8	TRBJ2-7	many
TGCGCCAGCAGTGACGGGAGCAGTAGCGAGCAGTACTTC	CASSDGSSSEQYF	NA	TRBV10-1	TRBJ2-7	few
TGTGCCAGCAGCTCTATGCCAGCGGGTTTGGGGACAGATACGCAGTATTTT	CASSSMPAGLGTDTQYF	NA	TRBV11-2	TRBJ2-3	NA
TGTGCCAGCAGCTTAGCAGAAGTGACAGGAAACACCATATATTTT	CASSLAEVTGNTIYF	NA	TRBV7-9	TRBJ1-3	few
TGCGCCAGCAGCCAACCCCCAGGCGGGAGAGTTTTGAGTGGCAATGAGCAGTTCTTC	CASSQPPGGRVLSGNEQFF	TRBD2	TRBV4-1	TRBJ2-1	NA
TGTGCCAGCACCGGGGACGGGATCGGCTACGAGCAGTACTTC	CASTGDGIGYEQYF	NA	TRBV2	TRBJ2-7	many
TGTGCCAGCAGACAATACGCGGCGGGCACAGATACGCAGTATTTT	CASRQYAAGTDTQYF	NA	TRBV27	TRBJ2-3	few
TGTGCCTGGAGTTACCCCGGGGCAGGGCGGGATGAAAAACTGTTTTTT	CAWSYPGAGRDEKLFF	NA	TRBV30	TRBJ1-4	few
TGTGCCAGCAGCCCCTCACGTTCCTACGAGCAGTACTTC	CASSPSRSYEQYF	NA	TRBV7-8	TRBJ2-7	many
TGTGCCAGCACCACCTCGAGCAGGGGGACTGAAGCTTTCTTT	CASTTSSRGTEAFF	TRBD1	TRBV7-9	TRBJ1-1	NA
TGTGCCAGCAGCCCCGTAGCGGGAGCAGATACGCAGTATTTT	CASSPVAGADTQYF	TRBD2	TRBV7-9	TRBJ2-3	many
TGCAGGGTTCCACCGGGACATTTGAACACCGGGGAGCTGTTTTTT	CRVPPGHLNTGELFF	NA	TRBV20-1	TRBJ2-2	NA
TGTGCCAGCAGTGCAGGAGGACGGCTAACAGGAAACACCATATATTTT	CASSAGGRLTGNTIYF	NA	TRBV28	TRBJ1-3	few
TGTGCCAGCCTGGGGGTTAACGTCTACGAGCAGTACTTC	CASLGVNVYEQYF	NA	TRBV28	TRBJ2-7	few
TGCGCCAGCAGCCAAATCGGGACTCCTCTCGGGCCCAATCAGCCCCAGCATTTT	CASSQIGTPLGPNQPQHF	NA	TRBV4-1	TRBJ1-5	many